Listed here are 20 T cell receptor beta chains from one sample, sequenced in a study of cytomegalovirus exposure and HLA in healthy donors. PCR amplification relied on 60 Vbeta primers (plus 13 Jbeta primers). Generated by immunoSEQ multiplex PCR, the TCRdb table keeps only in-frame clones and is missing some. The sample holds about 91,000 clones, under 75% seen once. The sample comprised PBMCs. The source of these receptors is a human donor in good health.

About this clone: One end of the junction is discordant with germline, which a read error may explain. This chain connects TRBV7-7 to TRBJ1-1; D uncertain. Germline-derived CDR1 and CDR2 are SSHAT and FNYEAQ (reference sequence). The CDR3 consists of 13 residues. CDR3 sequence (DNA): TGTGCTAGCAGCTTAGAGCTAGACACTGAAGCTTTCTTT. Protein: CASSLELDTEAFF.

The J gene is TRBJ1-4, the V gene TRBV4-2, with D maybe TRBD1 (5 bases). The germline V gene has CDR1 LGHNA and CDR2 YNFKEQ. The CDR3 has 16 amino acids. V dropped 1 base and J dropped 7 bases, with 16 bases sitting between them. The CDR3 bases are TGTGCCAGCAGCCAAGCGGGTGGGGCCTGGGGTGAAAAACTGTTTTTT. Translated, it gives CASSQAGGAWGEKLFF.

In its sample, this clone was seen a few times. The J gene is TRBJ1-1, the V gene TRBV6-5; D possibly corresponds to TRBD1 (5 bases). Germline V gene sequence: CDR1 MNHEY, CDR2 SVGAGI. The CDR3 is made up of 15 amino acids. V lost 2 bases and J lost 1, with 11 bases in between. The CDR3 loop reads CASSYGGGGNTEAFF. The DNA for the CDR3 is TGTGCCAGCAGTTACGGGGGGGGTGGGAACACTGAAGCTTTCTTT.

V gene TRBV7-2 combines with J gene TRBJ1-1; 9 bases match TRBD1. With 5 bases clipped from V and 5 bases from J, the junction kept 3 bases outside the gene matches. CDR3 length: 13 amino acids. Looked up from germline, CDR1 is SGHTA and CDR2 is FQGNSA. The CDR3 DNA follows: TGTGCCAGCAGCCGGGACAGGGTTACTGAAGCTTTCTTT. Translation gives CASSRDRVTEAFF.

The CDR3 here is CASSGVGFRDRGRGEQYF. CDR3 nucleotides: TGTGCCAGCAGTGGAGTGGGATTTAGGGACAGGGGAAGAGGCGAGCAGTACTTC. The chain has TRBV25-1 and TRBJ2-7, with 10 bases aligning to TRBD1. Per the germline V gene, CDR1 is MGHDK and CDR2 is SYGVNS. The CDR3 has 18 residues. V lost 4 bases and J lost 6; bases outside the gene matches: 18.

The chain employs TRBV9 and TRBJ2-1; 9 bases fit TRBD1. V gave up 4 bases and J gave up 4 bases; unmatched junction bases: 9. There are 16 residues in the CDR3. Germline assignment: CDR1 SGDLS and CDR2 YYNGEE. The CDR3 bases are TGTGCCAGCAGCCTTCGGACAGGGGAGTTTTACAATGAGCAGTTCTTC. Its protein product is CASSLRTGEFYNEQFF.

V and J are TRBV13 and TRBJ2-3, with D tentatively TRBD2 (6 bases). V lost 2 bases and J lost 0, with 9 bases in between. The CDR3 has 15 amino acids. Per the germline V gene, CDR1 is PRHDT and CDR2 is FYEKMQ (reference sequence). This chain's CDR3 is CASSLSGGSTDTQYF. The CDR3 nucleotides read TGTGCCAGCAGCTTAAGTGGAGGGAGCACAGATACGCAGTATTTT. The variable domain in full, completed from reference TRBV13 and TRBJ2-3, reads AAGVIQSPRHLIKEKRETATLKCYPIPRHDTVYWYQQGPGQDPQFLISFYEKMQSDKGSIPDRFSAQQFSDYHSELNMSSLELGDSALYFCASSLSGGSTDTQYFGPGTRLTVL.

The V gene is TRBV28, the J gene TRBJ1-4; 10 bases match TRBD1. This CDR3 comprises 15 residues. J gave up 5 bases and V 5 bases, and 5 bases lay outside the gene matches. CDR1 is MDHEN and CDR2 is SYDVKM in the germline V gene. Here the CDR3 reads CASSRDRGGNEKLFF. The CDR3 DNA sequence: TGTGCCAGCAGTAGGGACAGGGGAGGGAATGAAAAACTGTTTTTT.

The chain couples TRBV5-8 to TRBJ2-7, with 7 nucleotides matching TRBD1. V lost 4 bases to trimming and J lost 5 bases; unmatched junction nucleotides: 9. The length of the CDR3 is 14 residues. Looked up from germline, CDR1 is SGHTS and CDR2 is YDEGEE. CDR3 sequence: CASSPRTGSDEQYF. DNA for the CDR3: TGTGCCAGCAGCCCTCGGACAGGCTCTGACGAGCAGTACTTC. Supplemented by reference TRBV5-8 and TRBJ2-7, the full variable domain reads EAGVTQSPTHLIKTRGQQATLRCSPISGHTSVYWYQQALGLGLQFLLWYDEGEERNRGNFPPRFSGRQFPNYSSELNVNALELEDSALYLCASSPRTGSDEQYFGPGTRLTVT.

In this sample, this clone turned up a few times. This sequence joins TRBV5-1 and TRBJ1-1; maybe TRBD1 (6 bases). CDR3 length equals 14 residues. V shed 2 bases and J shed 1 base, with 9 bases lying between them. Germline loops: CDR1 SGHRS, CDR2 YFSETQ. CDR3 sequence reads: CASSFLTGNTEAFF. In nucleotides, the CDR3 is TGCGCCAGCAGCTTCCTGACAGGGAACACTGAAGCTTTCTTT.

V is TRBV15 and J is TRBJ2-5; D ambiguous. Trimming stripped 1 base from V and 7 bases from J, with 13 bases between. The V gene's germline CDR1 is LNHNV and CDR2 YYDKDF (reference sequence). The CDR3 sequence is 14 residues long. The CDR3 loop is CATSRGGVTGTQYF. The DNA for the CDR3 is TGTGCCACCAGCAGAGGCGGAGTGACGGGGACCCAGTACTTC.

V is TRBV7-9 and J is TRBJ1-2, with a weak D call TRBD1 (6 bases). Germline V gene data show CDR1 as SEHNR and CDR2 as FQNEAQ (reference sequence). This CDR3 region has 15 residues. V was shortened by 1 base and J by 6 bases, with 15 bases between the two germline ends. The CDR3 is CASSLGGGRTDGYTF. The CDR3 nucleotides read TGTGCCAGCAGCTTAGGGGGGGGCAGGACAGATGGCTACACCTTC.

Comment on this clone: A junction end diverges from the germline sequence, so it may reflect a read error. V is TRBV7-9 and J is TRBJ1-2, with D possibly being TRBD1 (6 bases). The CDR3 has 17 amino acids. Germline V gene sequence: CDR1 SEHNR, CDR2 FQNEAQ (reference sequence). The CDR3 DNA is TGTGCCAGCAGCGCCGTCCCAGGGGATAAACCTAACTATGGCTCCACCTTC. This encodes CASSAVPGDKPNYGSTF.

On this clone: Because it lacks the conserved phenylalanine or tryptophan at the end, this CDR3 is likely a read error. The chain is built from TRBV2 and TRBJ1-6; 10 bases align to TRBD1. The CDR3 totals 15 residues. V was clipped by 4 bases and J by 9 bases; unmatched bases: 6. CDR1 is SNHLY and CDR2 is FYNNEI in the germline V gene. In nucleotides, the CDR3 is TGTGCCAGCAGTGGGGAGACAGGGGGCGCTTCACCCCTCCACCTT. Residues: CASSGETGGASPLHL.

This chain connects TRBV6-1 to TRBJ2-5; 8 positions agree with TRBD1. There are 14 residues in the CDR3. J lost 1 base, V lost 4 bases, and 2 bases had no gene match. In germline, CDR1 is MNHNS, CDR2 SASEGT. CDR3: CASSVGTGQETQYF. In DNA form, the CDR3 reads TGTGCCAGCAGTGTTGGGACAGGCCAAGAGACCCAGTACTTC.

This chain joins TRBV5-1 and TRBJ2-2; 8 bases match TRBD1. This CDR3 region has 18 residues. V lost 1 base to trimming and J lost 5 bases; unmatched junction nucleotides: 13. Germline V gives CDR1 SGHRS, CDR2 YFSETQ. This CDR3 is CASSLLFRQGAGTGELFF. DNA for the CDR3: TGCGCCAGCAGCTTGTTATTTAGGCAGGGGGCCGGAACCGGGGAGCTGTTTTTT.

This chain connects TRBV5-4 to TRBJ1-4, with D possibly TRBD1 on 6 matching bases. CDR3 size: 15 residues. V was shortened by 2 bases and J by 0 bases, with 8 bases between the two germline ends. Germline CDR1 SGHNT, CDR2 YYREEE (reference sequence). CDR3 nucleotides: TGTGCCAGCAGCTTACAGGGAACAACTAATGAAAAACTGTTTTTT. Translation gives CASSLQGTTNEKLFF.

The chain joins TRBV9 to TRBJ2-5; 11 bases fit TRBD2. Germline CDR1 and CDR2: SGDLS and YYNGEE. The CDR3 sequence is 17 residues long. The J segment lost 5 bases and the V segment lost 3 bases, leaving 12 bases of the junction unmatched. Written as DNA, the CDR3 is TGTGCCAGCAGCGGCATAGGGGGTAGCGGGGGGGCCGAGACCCAGTACTTC. It yields the protein CASSGIGGSGGAETQYF.

The chain recombines TRBV10-3 with TRBJ1-6; TRBD1 matches 8 bases. The CDR3 runs to 16 residues. CDR1 is ENHRY, CDR2 SYGVKD, per germline. J gave up 11 bases and V 3 bases, and 12 bases lay outside the gene matches. As DNA, the CDR3 is TGTGCCATCAGTGATAAGTCGGGACAGGTATCACCACCCCTCCACTTT. It yields the protein CAISDKSGQVSPPLHF.

The chain links TRBV20-1 to TRBJ2-1, with D unresolved. V was pared by 5 bases and J by 9 bases, with 11 bases between. The CDR3 contains 11 residues. CDR1 and CDR2 from the germline V gene are DFQATT and SNEGSKA (reference sequence). The CDR3: CSASRGGEQFF. The CDR3 nucleotides are TGCAGTGCTTCTAGAGGTGGTGAGCAGTTCTTC.